This T cell receptor (beta chain) is drawn from a study of CXCR3-negative and CXCR3-positive naive CD8 T cells. Across the study: With about 1.5 +/- 0.3 million reads per library, the TRB reads numbered about 135 million in total. Study results and caveats: In naive cells, CXCR3-negative and CXCR3-positive subsets had similar TRBV-TRBJ usage; memory cells differed. CXCR3-positive naive cells had more hydrophobic TRB CDR3s than CXCR3-negative naive cells. Memory CD8+ cells showed much lower diversity, while both naive subsets were comparably high.

The CDR3 runs 14 residues. The germline V gene encodes CDR1 SGHRS and CDR2 YFSETQ. Using triplicate sorts, approximately 300,000 cells were collected each time from every CD8+ T cell subset. About this clonotype: Its antigen is as yet unknown.

Libraries of TRB cDNA were made by 5' RACE and carried UMIs. TCRdb reanalyzed the 5' RACE reads and collapses them to one entry per CDR3 protein, without DNA. Its table lists about 120,000 distinct CDR3 sequences. The sequenced sample was naive CXCR3+ CD8+ T cells from blood. The subset denotes: CD45RO-CCR7+CD27+CD95- naive CD8+ T cells expressing CXCR3 (TNR3+). The TCR was taken from a human donor in good health. Some clones in this sample may be carry-over from other donors' samples. The rearrangement joins TRBV5-1 to TRBJ2-7; TCRdb's D call of TRBD2 is untestable without DNA. CDR3: CASSSSGFSYEQYF.